This T cell receptor beta chain derives from a study of blood T cells in healthy people across ages. Study results and limitations: Age showed a roughly linear inverse relationship with TCR beta diversity per million T cells.

As concerns this clonotype: The antigen is undetermined.

The CDR3 contains 17 residues. Germline V CDR1 and CDR2: SEHNR, FQNEAQ (reference sequence). The ends lost 5 bases at V and 3 bases at J; junction bases unmatched: 5. Primers used in a second PCR of roughly 7 to 12 cycles were a sample-barcoded 5' primer and a J-beta primer mix. Each cDNA molecule was tagged by a template-switch adaptor with 12 random nucleotides. Individual samples furnished no less than 2.5 million CDR3-containing paired-end reads apiece. TCRdb called the 5' RACE reads again in MiXCR, with one record for every CDR3 protein. The data show 780,000 or so distinct CDR3 sequences, 20% to 25% seen once. The same data also went into a second study, on T cells of mothers and their children. This second study notes: Reads recorded for TCR beta CDR3 numbered over 9.5 million per mother and roughly 2.7 million per child.

The sequencing input was blood. This chain joins TRBV7-9 and TRBJ1-6; TRBD1 matches 12 bases. The receptor comes from a boy younger than 18 in good health. The DNA for the CDR3 is TGTGCCAGCAGCACCGGGACAGGGGGCTTCTATAATTCACCCCTCCACTTT. This translates into CASSTGTGGFYNSPLHF.